The 22 T cell receptor beta chains below come from one sample, sequenced in a study of T cells in Graves' hyperthyroidism and ophthalmopathy. RNA transcripts gave rise to amplified TCR beta CDR3 regions. HTBI primers were used for first-round RT-PCR of the TCR CDR3. In TCRdb, the multiplex PCR reads were re-called with MiXCR into one record per CDR3 protein. Counted here are 500,000 to 650,000 distinct CDR3 sequences, 12% to 15% occurring once; the ten biggest clones make up approximately 15%. Sequenced input: blood. These receptors were taken from a middle-aged woman with Graves' hyperthyroidism.

This clonotype was found many times. The chain joins TRBV6-1 to TRBJ2-1; a weak D match, TRBD2 (5 bases). Germline V gene data show CDR1 as MNHNS and CDR2 as SASEGT. Trimming cost V 5 bases and J 8 bases, with 13 bases left between them. There are 13 residues in the CDR3. CDR3 sequence (DNA): TGTGCCAGCAGTTATGGAGGTCGGGATGAGCAGTTCTTC. Amino acids: CASSYGGRDEQFF.

This clonotype has at least ten counts. This rearrangement joins TRBV27 to TRBJ1-2; D gene uncertain. V lost 5 bases, J lost 8 bases, and 18 bases lay in between. The CDR3 covers 14 residues. Germline V gene sequence: CDR1 MNHEY, CDR2 SMNVEV (reference sequence). CDR3: CASSGIKGAAGYTF. CDR3 DNA sequence: TGTGCCAGCAGTGGTATCAAGGGTGCAGCCGGCTACACCTTC.

This clonotype has more than one count but fewer than ten. The gene calls are TRBV10-1 and TRBJ2-5; no definite D call. V lost 7 bases and J lost 4, with 7 bases in between. Germline CDR1 and CDR2: WNHNN and SYGVQD (reference sequence). The CDR3 extends over 11 amino acids. CDR3 loop: CASIRLETQYF. CDR3 coding DNA: TGCGCCAGCATTCGCTTAGAGACCCAGTACTTC.

This rearrangement joins TRBV5-6 to TRBJ1-5; 11 nucleotides line up with TRBD1. Germline trimming cut 3 bases from V and 7 bases from J; bases unmatched to any gene: 9. The germline CDR1 and CDR2 sequences are SGHDT and YYEEEE. The CDR3 runs to 16 residues. The CDR3 DNA is TGTGCCAGCAGCTCCTGGACAGGGGGCTTCTACCAGCCCCAGCATTTT. Its translation: CASSSWTGGFYQPQHF.

Ten or more counts support this clonotype. The chain's CDR3 is CSASLADYEQYF. DNA for the CDR3: TGCAGTGCTAGTCTGGCAGACTACGAGCAGTACTTC. The chain employs TRBV20-1 and TRBJ2-7; unclear D gene. CDR3 length: 12 amino acids. The germline V gene has CDR1 DFQATT and CDR2 SNEGSKA (reference sequence). V lost 3 bases and J lost 3, with 9 bases in between.

This chain connects TRBV5-1 to TRBJ2-5, with D possibly called TRBD1 or TRBD2 (5 bases each). CDR3 length: 15 amino acids. Per the germline V gene, CDR1 is SGHRS and CDR2 is YFSETQ. V lost 2 bases and J 5 bases, leaving 16 bases between the germline ends. The CDR3 here is CASSFPGRGLETQYF. CDR3 sequence (DNA): TGCGCCAGCAGCTTTCCGGGACGAGGGCTTGAGACCCAGTACTTC.

This chain links TRBV6-2 or TRBV6-3 with TRBJ1-1; D is possibly TRBD1 (6 bases). The ends were cut back, 6 bases at V and 0 bases at J, with 17 bases in the middle. The CDR3 contains 16 residues. CDR1 and CDR2 from the germline V gene are MNHEY and SVGEGT. The CDR3 region has the DNA TGTGCCAGCAGCCACGGCAGGGGACCTTTGAACACTGAAGCTTTCTTT. This gives the protein CASSHGRGPLNTEAFF.

This clonotype was observed a handful of times. V is TRBV24-1 and J is TRBJ1-5; tentatively, D is TRBD1 (6 bases). The CDR3 sequence is 18 residues long. Germline lookup yields CDR1 KGHDR and CDR2 SFDVKD. Trimming took off 9 bases at V and 3 bases at J, with 26 bases between the two ends. The DNA of the CDR3 is TGTGCCACCGATGACACAGGGTCGGGGTACTCTTTCAATCAGCCCCAGCATTTT. It translates to CATDDTGSGYSFNQPQHF.

The chain employs TRBV19 and TRBJ1-5; TRBD1 aligns across 8 bases. The V and J ends lost 2 bases and 4 bases, in that order; junction bases with no gene match: 1. CDR3 length: 14 amino acids. Germline V gene data show CDR1 as LNHDA and CDR2 as SQIVND (reference sequence). The CDR3 DNA follows: TGTGCCAGTAGTATACAGGGGGCGAATCAGCCCCAGCATTTT. Translation: CASSIQGANQPQHF.

This clonotype was observed a few times. The V call is TRBV28, the J call TRBJ2-7; 8 positions match TRBD1. V was clipped by 7 bases and J by 1 base; unmatched bases: 6. This CDR3 has 14 amino acids. Looked up from germline, CDR1 is MDHEN and CDR2 is SYDVKM. The CDR3 bases are TGTGCCAGCACCGCATGGACAGGGTCCTACGAGCAGTACTTC. Translated, it gives CASTAWTGSYEQYF.

This clonotype was counted ten times or more. The chain employs TRBV20-1 and TRBJ1-5, with D tentatively TRBD1 (5 bases). The CDR3 is 16 amino acids. Germline CDR1 and CDR2: DFQATT and SNEGSKA (reference sequence). V was trimmed by 3 bases and J by 3 bases, leaving 18 bases between them. This CDR3 is CSASDSVELFNQPQHF. The CDR3 DNA reads as TGCAGTGCTAGCGACAGCGTCGAGTTATTCAATCAGCCCCAGCATTTT.

This clonotype appeared many times. The rearrangement joins TRBV20-1 to TRBJ1-1; D gene uncertain. Germline V lookup: CDR1 DFQATT, CDR2 SNEGSKA (reference sequence). The CDR3 has 11 amino acids. Between the trimmed V and J ends, which lost 5 bases and 4 bases, there was a span of 8 bases. The CDR3 loop is CSAPGTTEAFF. CDR3 in DNA: TGCAGTGCTCCGGGAACCACTGAAGCTTTCTTT.

This clonotype was recorded at least ten times. DNA of the CDR3: TGTGCCAGCAGCTTCTCAAGCTCCTACAATGAGCAGTTCTTC. Translation gives CASSFSSSYNEQFF. The rearrangement joins TRBV11-2 to TRBJ2-1, with unresolved D. The CDR3 runs 14 residues. Germline assignment: CDR1 SGHAT and CDR2 FQNNGV. V was shortened by 3 bases and J by 0 bases, with 6 bases between the two germline ends. Full variable domain (remainder filled in from reference TRBV11-2 and TRBJ2-1): EAGVAQSPRYKIIEKRQSVAFWCNPISGHATLYWYQQILGQGPKLLIQFQNNGVVDDSQLPKDRFSAERLKGVDSTLKIQPAKLEDSAVYLCASSFSSSYNEQFFGPGTRLTVL.

This clonotype was counted ten times or more. The chain recombines TRBV27 with TRBJ2-1, with D hard to call. The CDR3 is made up of 16 amino acids. CDR1 is MNHEY, CDR2 SMNVEV, per germline (reference sequence). The V end lost 6 bases, the J end lost 1 base, and 16 bases lay between the germline ends. CDR3 in DNA: TGTGCCAGCAGGTCAGCTGGCGGAAATTCCTACAATGAGCAGTTCTTC. Residues: CASRSAGGNSYNEQFF.

This clonotype was counted many times. The chain is built from TRBV2 and TRBJ1-4; D ambiguous. The V gene's germline CDR1 is SNHLY and CDR2 FYNNEI. V gave up 4 bases and J gave up 5 bases, with 14 bases separating them. The CDR3 length is 15 residues. CDR3: CASSGGPVRNEKLFF. In DNA, the CDR3 is TGTGCCAGCAGTGGCGGACCCGTTAGAAATGAAAAACTGTTTTTT.

This clonotype was detected only a few times. The J gene is TRBJ1-1, the V gene TRBV20-1; a weak D match, TRBD1 (6 bases). The CDR3 is 14 residues long. Trimming shortened V by 4 bases and J by 4 bases, and 16 bases separated the two germline ends. Looked up from germline, CDR1 is DFQATT and CDR2 is SNEGSKA (reference sequence). In DNA form, the CDR3 reads TGCAGTGCTAAAGAAGACAGGTTTAGCACTGAAGCTTTCTTT. Protein: CSAKEDRFSTEAFF.

This clonotype was picked up many times. The genes are TRBV20-1 and TRBJ2-5; D ambiguous. The CDR3 totals 14 residues. Trimming cost V 0 bases and J 2 bases, with 10 bases left between them. Germline V lookup: CDR1 DFQATT, CDR2 SNEGSKA (reference sequence). CDR3 bases: TGCAGTGCTAGAGATTGGCAGACGCAAGAGACCCAGTACTTC. Protein sequence: CSARDWQTQETQYF.

This clonotype was counted at least ten times. The chain couples TRBV11-2 to TRBJ2-2, with D perhaps matching TRBD1 or TRBD2 (5 bases each). CDR1 and CDR2 (germline): SGHAT, FQNNGV. CDR3 length equals 14 residues. Trimming cost V 6 bases and J 0 bases, with 8 bases left between them. The CDR3 sequence: CASSEGTNTGELFF. CDR3 bases: TGTGCCAGCAGTGAGGGGACGAACACCGGGGAGCTGTTTTTT.

This clonotype appeared many times. V is TRBV6-1 and J is TRBJ2-7; 7 bases match TRBD1. Germline loops: CDR1 MNHNS, CDR2 SASEGT. CDR3 length equals 11 residues. The junction had 2 bases not matched to a gene; V was cut back by 8 bases and J by 4 bases. The DNA of the CDR3 is TGTGCCAGCGGCAGGGGGTACGAGCAGTACTTC. Its protein is CASGRGYEQYF.

A few counts support this clonotype. The rearrangement joins TRBV24-1 to TRBJ2-4, with TRBD2 matching over 10 bases. V was clipped by 2 bases and J by 3 bases; unmatched bases: 3. Germline V gene sequence: CDR1 KGHDR, CDR2 SFDVKD. The CDR3 extends over 16 amino acids. The DNA of the CDR3 is TGTGCCACCAGTGATTCCCCTAGCGGGAGCAAAAACATTCAGTACTTC. This codes for CATSDSPSGSKNIQYF.

The chain carries TRBV29-1 and TRBJ2-3; the D is unclear. Germline CDR1 reads SQVTM; CDR2 reads ANQGSEA. The CDR3 has 13 residues. V dropped 0 bases and J dropped 2 bases, with 6 bases sitting between them. This CDR3 reads CSVEEDTTDTQYF. The CDR3 DNA reads as TGCAGCGTTGAAGAAGACACCACAGATACGCAGTATTTT.

Worth noting for this clonotype: A much more abundant neighbour one base away suggests this may be a read error. The V and J genes are TRBV27 and TRBJ2-1; D is uncertain. The CDR3 consists of 15 residues. V shed 5 bases and J shed 4 bases, with 15 bases lying between them. Per the germline V gene, CDR1 is MNHEY and CDR2 is SMNVEV (reference sequence). Here the CDR3 reads CASSPEWELYNEQFF. Here the CDR3 DNA reads TGTGCCAGCAGTCCAGAGTGGGAATTATACAATGAGCAGTTCTTC.